These T cell receptor beta chains were read from a single sample in a study of blood T cell repertoires in COVID-19. The assay was immunoSEQ multiplex PCR, and TCRdb's table has in-frame clones only and misses some. The sample carries some 70,000 clones, about nine tenths recorded once. Sample: peripheral blood. These receptors all stem from an older woman with COVID-19, enrolled during active disease. CDR3s include the opening cysteine and the closing phenylalanine or tryptophan. Fields, in order: V gene, J gene, D gene, CDR3 protein. A D gene is named only where the DNA matches it firmly.

TRBV4-1	TRBJ1-4	NA	CASSREGGEKLFF
TRBV7-9	TRBJ2-1	TRBD2	CASSFSTGTSGSRNEQFF
TRBV28	TRBJ1-3	NA	CASSFQTTAGGNTIYF
TRBV6-2/TRBV6-3	TRBJ2-3	NA	CASSGRGGPDTQYF
TRBV5-7	TRBJ2-3	NA	CASSPPSGRSADTQYF
TRBV2	TRBJ2-1	NA	CASSDIGDEQFF
TRBV10-1	TRBJ1-4	NA	CASSENRRGKLFF
TRBV2	TRBJ1-1	NA	CASKAEMNTEAFF
TRBV7-8	TRBJ2-2	NA	CASSRLGGVGGELFF
TRBV10-2	TRBJ2-5	TRBD2	CASSESPAGLETQYF
TRBV5-4	TRBJ1-4	NA	CASSKGTNEKLFF
TRBV7-2	TRBJ2-1	TRBD1	CASSSRDRGSYNEQFF
TRBV4-3	TRBJ2-1	TRBD1	CASSPYGDRDSDNEQFF
TRBV2	TRBJ1-2	NA	CASSETASNYGYTF
TRBV30	TRBJ1-4	NA	CAWSVMAATNEKLFF
TRBV28	TRBJ1-6	TRBD1	CASSLGQGFTPLHF
TRBV6-5	TRBJ1-2	NA	CASSPSGGLGYTF
TRBV4-1	TRBJ2-7	TRBD2	CASSRLASYEQYF
TRBV11-2	TRBJ2-1	TRBD2	CASSFHPGLAGGNEQFF
TRBV24-1	TRBJ2-3	TRBD1	CATSDQISGTGTDTQYF
TRBV11-2	TRBJ2-7	NA	CASSPSRGSYEQYF
TRBV11-3	TRBJ2-5	NA	CASSSDAQEETQYF
TRBV4-1	TRBJ2-3	TRBD2	CASSQGPGLAGVTDTQYF
TRBV3-1/TRBV3-2	TRBJ2-3	NA	CASSSPNQGTDTQYF
TRBV29-1	TRBJ1-2	NA	CSVVLGHGYTF
TRBV7-8	TRBJ1-5	TRBD1	CASSPSRTGGLSSNQPQHF
TRBV27	TRBJ2-1	TRBD2	CASSSSLAGGLYNEQFF
TRBV7-8	TRBJ1-4	TRBD1	CASSEQQGVGEKLFF
TRBV6-6	TRBJ2-1	TRBD1	CASSSWTGVPYNEQFF
TRBV19	TRBJ2-2	TRBD2	CASNGLAANTGELFF
TRBV11-2	TRBJ1-5	TRBD1	CASSLEPPDRVGSQPQHF
TRBV5-1	TRBJ1-1	NA	CASRSGNTEAFF
TRBV7-6	TRBJ2-1	NA	CASSLTRTVYNEQFF
TRBV6-2/TRBV6-3	TRBJ2-7	TRBD2	CASSRFPGLALYEQYF
TRBV11-2	TRBJ2-7	NA	CASSSQAVRVSSYEQYF
TRBV4-1	TRBJ2-1	NA	CASSLGRNQYNEQFF
TRBV5-1	TRBJ1-5	NA	CASSSGLSNQPQHF
TRBV6-5	TRBJ2-7	NA	CASSPGTWRAQYF
TRBV24-1	TRBJ1-1	NA	CATSGAGERTEAFF
TRBV28	TRBJ1-1	TRBD1	CASSLGRTGLNTEAFF
TRBV30	TRBJ1-6	NA	CAWSVSGSPLHF
TRBV6-5	TRBJ2-1	TRBD2	CASSYGLAGAWNEQFF